Listed below are T cell receptor beta chains from one sample, sequenced in a study of blood T cell repertoires in COVID-19. Assay: immunoSEQ multiplex PCR; the TCRdb copy retains only in-frame clones and omits some. The table has some 150,000 clones, 85% seen once. Sequencing used peripheral blood. Every receptor here comes from a man over 45 with acute or convalescent COVID-19. Each CDR3 is given with its conserved first and last residue. Fields, in order: V gene, clone size, D gene, J gene, CDR3 protein, CDR3 DNA. The D gene is left open where the match is weak. Some rows have no size entry. The others give once, few or many, or a class for an expanded clone.

V: TRBV21-1
size: few
D: .
J: TRBJ2-2
CDR3: CASSPTSGTTGELFF
DNA: TGTGCCAGCAGCCCGACTAGCGGGACCACCGGGGAGCTGTTTTTT

V: TRBV30
size: once
D: TRBD2
J: TRBJ2-2
CDR3: CAWRGLAGANTGELFF
DNA: TGTGCCTGGAGGGGACTAGCGGGGGCGAACACCGGGGAGCTGTTTTTT

V: TRBV4-2
size: .
D: .
J: TRBJ2-1
CDR3: CASSQDILNSRGEQFF
DNA: TGTGCCAGCAGCCAGGATATCCTCAATTCCCGGGGAGAGCAGTTCTTC

V: TRBV4-1
size: .
D: .
J: TRBJ2-1
CDR3: CASSPTGLSEQFF
DNA: TGCGCCAGCAGCCCCACAGGGTTGAGTGAGCAGTTCTTC

V: TRBV28
size: .
D: .
J: TRBJ2-7
CDR3: CASTSSYEQYF
DNA: TGTGCCAGCACCTCTTCCTACGAGCAGTACTTC

V: TRBV2
size: .
D: .
J: TRBJ1-2
CDR3: CASSDRLYGYTF
DNA: TGTGCCAGCAGTGACAGGCTCTATGGCTACACCTTC

V: TRBV4-1
size: .
D: .
J: TRBJ1-6
CDR3: CASSQGDAGSYNSPLHF
DNA: TGCGCCAGCAGCCAAGGAGACGCAGGTTCCTATAATTCACCCCTCCACTTT

V: TRBV7-3
size: .
D: TRBD2
J: TRBJ2-2
CDR3: CASSSPGQAGAGELFF
DNA: TGTGCCAGCAGCTCTCCCGGGCAGGCGGGGGCCGGGGAGCTGTTTTTT

V: TRBV10-1
size: .
D: TRBD2
J: TRBJ2-3
CDR3: CASSERGLAGGEGTDTQYF
DNA: TGCGCCAGCAGTGAGCGCGGACTAGCGGGAGGGGAGGGCACAGATACGCAGTATTTT

V: TRBV7-9
size: few
D: .
J: TRBJ2-7
CDR3: CASSLGEDPEQYF
DNA: TGTGCCAGCAGCTTGGGGGAGGATCCCGAGCAGTACTTC

V: TRBV19
size: .
D: .
J: TRBJ1-2
CDR3: CASREGGGVDGYTF
DNA: TGTGCCAGTAGGGAAGGGGGTGGAGTAGACGGCTACACCTTC

V: TRBV5-4
size: few
D: .
J: TRBJ2-3
CDR3: CASSLTRGISTDTQYF
DNA: TGTGCCAGCAGCTTGACACGGGGTATAAGCACAGATACGCAGTATTTT

V: TRBV7-9
size: .
D: .
J: TRBJ2-7
CDR3: CASSPGGTLYEQYF
DNA: TGTGCCAGCAGCCCCGGGGGGACACTCTACGAGCAGTACTTC

V: TRBV19
size: .
D: TRBD1
J: TRBJ2-7
CDR3: CASGQGTNEQYF
DNA: TGTGCCTCGGGACAGGGGACCAACGAGCAGTACTTC

V: TRBV7-9
size: once
D: .
J: TRBJ1-5
CDR3: CASSLGTDYSNQPQHF
DNA: TGTGCCAGCAGCTTAGGAACAGATTATAGCAATCAGCCCCAGCATTTT

V: TRBV13
size: .
D: TRBD1
J: TRBJ1-4
CDR3: CASSRIPGGTEKLFF
DNA: TGTGCCAGCAGCCGGATACCAGGGGGTACTGAAAAACTGTTTTTT

V: TRBV9
size: .
D: .
J: TRBJ2-5
CDR3: CASSPQGRGWETQYF
DNA: TGTGCCAGCAGCCCCCAAGGGCGGGGTTGGGAGACCCAGTACTTC